The 19 T cell receptor beta chains reported below all come from one sample, sequenced in a study of blood T cells in healthy people across ages. A sample-barcoded 5' primer and a J-beta primer mix were used in a second PCR of roughly 6 to 11 cycles. TCRdb recomputed calls from the 5' RACE reads with MiXCR, one row per CDR3 protein. This table holds roughly 800,000 distinct CDR3 sequences, 55% to 75% found once. Specimen: blood. These receptors originate from a man aged 25-45 years in good health.

The rearrangement joins TRBV29-1 to TRBJ1-5, with 8 bases lining up with TRBD1. The germline CDR1 and CDR2 sequences are SQVTM and ANQGSEA. The J segment lost 5 bases and the V segment lost 6 bases, leaving 6 bases of the junction unmatched. The CDR3 spans 13 residues. The CDR3 protein is CSVVQGEYQPQHF. Here the CDR3 DNA reads TGCAGCGTCGTACAGGGGGAATATCAGCCCCAGCATTTT.

This chain joins TRBV12-3 or TRBV12-4 and TRBJ2-5, with unresolved D. This CDR3 has 12 residues. V was shortened by 5 bases and J by 0 bases, with 4 bases between the two germline ends. The CDR3 loop is CASSHYQETQYF. CDR3 nucleotide sequence: TGTGCCAGCAGTCACTACCAAGAGACCCAGTACTTC.

The chain links TRBV9 to TRBJ2-1, with 10 nucleotides matching TRBD2. The CDR3 contains 16 residues. J gave up 3 bases and V 4 bases, and 7 bases lay outside the gene matches. Per germline, CDR1 SGDLS and CDR2 YYNGEE. CDR3: CASSSLAGAGYNEQFF. The CDR3 DNA sequence: TGTGCCAGCAGCTCCCTAGCGGGAGCCGGCTACAATGAGCAGTTCTTC.

The CDR3 sequence is CASSLGTVNTGELFF. CDR3 sequence (DNA): TGTGCCAGCAGCTTAGGGACAGTGAACACCGGGGAGCTGTTTTTT. This rearrangement joins TRBV7-9 to TRBJ2-2, with D maybe TRBD1 (6 bases). The germline V gene has CDR1 SEHNR and CDR2 FQNEAQ (reference sequence). V was clipped by 1 base and J by 1 base, with 7 bases between them. The CDR3 loop spans 15 amino acids.

The genes are TRBV20-1 and TRBJ2-7; TRBD1 agrees at 9 bases. Germline V gene sequence: CDR1 DFQATT, CDR2 SNEGSKA (reference sequence). Unmatched junction bases numbered 16, after V lost 6 bases and J lost 7 bases. The CDR3 is made up of 15 amino acids. The CDR3 bases are TGCAGTGCGAAAACCGGGACAGGGCTGAACAATGAGCAGTACTTC. Translating gives CSAKTGTGLNNEQYF.

The J gene is TRBJ1-1, the V gene TRBV2; 12 positions agree with TRBD1. Germline-derived CDR1 and CDR2 are SNHLY and FYNNEI. The CDR3 has 14 amino acids. V lost 5 bases to trimming and J lost 5 bases; unmatched junction nucleotides: 3. CDR3 loop: CASSRDRGRTEAFF. The CDR3 DNA reads as TGTGCCAGCAGTCGGGACAGGGGGCGGACTGAAGCTTTCTTT.

This chain connects TRBV20-1 to TRBJ2-1, with 9 positions matching TRBD2. This CDR3 has 14 amino acids. Germline V lookup: CDR1 DFQATT, CDR2 SNEGSKA (reference sequence). The trim removed 5 bases at V and 5 bases at J, leaving 7 bases unmatched. CDR3: CSASSGGIHNEQFF. The CDR3 nucleotides read TGCAGTGCTTCCAGCGGGGGGATCCACAATGAGCAGTTCTTC.

This chain uses TRBV4-2 with TRBJ1-1; D might be TRBD1 (6 bases). Germline V gene data show CDR1 as LGHNA and CDR2 as YNFKEQ. This CDR3 has 15 residues. The ends were cut back, 3 bases at V and 10 bases at J, with 21 bases in the middle. The CDR3 sequence is CASSQEKGGLRGAFF. DNA of the CDR3: TGTGCCAGCAGCCAGGAGAAGGGGGGCCTGAGGGGAGCTTTCTTT.

Only a few counts were recorded for this clonotype. The V call is TRBV2, the J call TRBJ2-6; the D is unclear. The CDR3 totals 16 residues. Germline lookup yields CDR1 SNHLY and CDR2 FYNNEI. V lost 2 bases, J lost 0 bases, and 8 bases lay in between. Here the CDR3 reads CASSESWSSGANVLTF. Here the CDR3 DNA reads TGTGCCAGCAGTGAATCGTGGAGCTCTGGGGCCAACGTCCTGACTTTC.

Only a few counts were recorded for this clonotype. The J gene is TRBJ2-1, the V gene TRBV11-2, with D possibly TRBD2 on 5 matching bases. Trimming took off 8 bases at V and 5 bases at J, with 7 bases between the two ends. Germline V gene lookup returns CDR1 SGHAT and CDR2 FQNNGV. The CDR3 loop spans 11 amino acids. The CDR3 region is CASGLNNEQFF. The CDR3 bases are TGTGCCAGCGGACTGAACAATGAGCAGTTCTTC.

This clonotype has more than one count but fewer than ten. The chain links TRBV29-1 to TRBJ1-4; D ambiguous. Trimming removed 3 bases from V and 4 bases from J, with 12 bases in between. The length of the CDR3 is 14 residues. The germline V gene encodes CDR1 SQVTM and CDR2 ANQGSEA. As DNA, the CDR3 is TGCAGCGTTGATATCGGTACCCGTAATGAAAAACTGTTTTTT. Protein sequence: CSVDIGTRNEKLFF.

CDR3 in amino acids: CASSPGYANEKLFF. CDR3 sequence (DNA): TGTGCCAGCAGCCCAGGATATGCTAATGAAAAACTGTTTTTT. The rearrangement uses TRBV7-9 and TRBJ1-4; unclear D gene. The germline CDR1 and CDR2 sequences are SEHNR and FQNEAQ (reference sequence). V was cut by 5 bases and J by 3 bases, with 10 bases left in between. The CDR3 has 14 residues.

The V and J genes are TRBV28 and TRBJ2-5; D call uncertain. The DNA end is a closer match to TRBJ2-7, so the J assignment may be wrong. There are 14 residues in the CDR3. The germline V gene has CDR1 MDHEN and CDR2 SYDVKM. DNA of the CDR3: TGTGCCAGCAGTTCCCACAGCAAACCTTACGAGCAGTACTTC. It codes for CASSSHSKPYEQYF.

DNA for the CDR3: TGTGCCAGCAGCTTAATGGGACTTAACACTGAAGCTTTCTTT. It codes for CASSLMGLNTEAFF. The chain uses TRBV7-2 and TRBJ1-1; a possible D gene is TRBD1 (5 bases). CDR1 is SGHTA, CDR2 FQGNSA, per germline. Trimming cost V 2 bases and J 2 bases, with 9 bases left between them. The CDR3 consists of 14 residues.

A few counts support this clonotype. The chain employs TRBV20-1 and TRBJ2-5; TRBD2 matches 12 bases. The J call is doubtful: the DNA matches TRBJ2-7 better. Germline V gene data show CDR1 as DFQATT and CDR2 as SNEGSKA (reference sequence). This CDR3 has 13 amino acids. The CDR3 DNA follows: TGCAGTGCCAGACTAGCGGGAGCTAGCGAGCAGTACTTC. Protein sequence: CSARLAGASEQYF.

The J gene is TRBJ1-2, the V gene TRBV4-1; TRBD1 agrees at 7 bases. The V gene end was trimmed by 3 bases and the J gene end by 4 bases; junction bases not matched to a gene: 8. Germline V gives CDR1 MGHRA, CDR2 YSYEKL. The CDR3 is 15 residues long. CDR3 sequence (DNA): TGCGCCAGCAGCCACGAGCGGGACAGCTTCTATGGCTACACCTTC. It is translated as CASSHERDSFYGYTF.

The V and J genes are TRBV28 and TRBJ2-1; TRBD2 matches at 8 bases. The CDR3 is 15 residues long. In germline, CDR1 is MDHEN, CDR2 SYDVKM. The J segment lost 5 bases and the V segment lost 8 bases, leaving 11 bases of the junction unmatched. Here the CDR3 reads CASHIGGGTNNEQFF. The CDR3 DNA sequence: TGTGCCAGCCACATCGGGGGGGGGACAAACAATGAGCAGTTCTTC.

In the case of this clonotype: Relative to the germline gene, one junction end is altered; a read error may explain this. The CDR3 DNA sequence: TGTGCCAGCAGTTTAGGGCGGGGTGAGCAGTTCTTC. It specifies CASSLGRGEQFF. The chain combines TRBV7-2 with TRBJ2-1, with TRBD2 as a possible D gene (6 bases). Looked up from germline, CDR1 is SGHTA and CDR2 is FQGNSA. The CDR3 has 12 amino acids.

The chain couples TRBV20-1 to TRBJ1-2, with 7 bases lining up with TRBD1. The trim removed 2 bases at V and 3 bases at J, leaving 6 bases unmatched. Germline values: CDR1 DFQATT, CDR2 SNEGSKA (reference sequence). This CDR3 is built from 14 residues. Here the CDR3 DNA reads TGCAGTGCTAGATCGGCAGGGGGGGACTATGGCTACACCTTC. This sequence encodes CSARSAGGDYGYTF.